The 24 T cell receptor beta chains in this list originate from one sample, sequenced in a study of T cell repertoires in cytomegalovirus infection. From the reads, TCRdb called clonotypes with MiXCR, one entry per CDR3 protein. Among about 490,000 distinct CDR3 sequences, around 10% were seen once, and the ten largest hold roughly a tenth. The sample was PBMCs. These receptors were collected from a human donor in good health (CMV status not recorded). Some clones in this sample may be carry-over from other donors' samples.

This clonotype was found many times. The J gene is TRBJ2-7, the V gene TRBV10-3; D call uncertain. Germline CDR1 reads ENHRY; CDR2 reads SYGVKD. Trimming shortened V by 10 bases and J by 6 bases, and 13 bases separated the two germline ends. This CDR3 is 11 amino acids long. This chain's CDR3 is CATMGTGEQYF. CDR3 coding DNA: TGTGCCACGATGGGAACTGGCGAGCAGTACTTC.

This clonotype was counted at least ten times. The V gene is TRBV7-9, the J gene TRBJ1-1; no reliable D call. CDR1 and CDR2 (germline): SEHNR, FQNEAQ (reference sequence). This CDR3 comprises 14 residues. Trimming removed 5 bases at V and 2 bases at J, with 12 bases between. The CDR3 nucleotides are TGTGCCAGCAGCCCCGCGGTCGGAAACACTGAAGCTTTCTTT. It specifies CASSPAVGNTEAFF.

V gene TRBV2 combines with J gene TRBJ1-5, with D tentatively TRBD1 (5 bases). Trimming left V 6 bases short and J 1 base short, with 10 bases between. Germline V gene data show CDR1 as SNHLY and CDR2 as FYNNEI. The CDR3 has 14 amino acids. The CDR3 coding sequence is TGTGCCAGCAGCTCCGACAGAAGCAATCAGCCCCAGCATTTT. Its protein is CASSSDRSNQPQHF.

CDR3 residues: CASSGGRAPFNQPQHF. The CDR3 DNA is TGTGCCAGCAGCGGGGGCCGCGCTCCTTTCAATCAGCCCCAGCATTTT. The chain has TRBV5-8 and TRBJ1-5, with D perhaps matching TRBD1 (6 bases). V dropped 4 bases and J dropped 3 bases, with 17 bases sitting between them. The germline V gene has CDR1 SGHTS and CDR2 YDEGEE. This CDR3 comprises 16 residues. Looking up the rest from reference TRBV5-8 and TRBJ1-5 gives the full variable domain: EAGVTQSPTHLIKTRGQQATLRCSPISGHTSVYWYQQALGLGLQFLLWYDEGEERNRGNFPPRFSGRQFPNYSSELNVNALELEDSALYLCASSGGRAPFNQPQHFGDGTRLSIL.

This chain joins TRBV4-2 and TRBJ2-2, with no clear D. Germline assignment: CDR1 LGHNA and CDR2 YNFKEQ. V was pared by 0 bases and J by 7 bases, with 6 bases between. The CDR3 runs to 13 residues. The DNA of the CDR3 is TGTGCCAGCAGCCAAGAATTTCTCGGGGAGCTGTTTTTT. Encoded protein: CASSQEFLGELFF.

This clonotype has more than one count but fewer than ten. V usage is TRBV12-3 or TRBV12-4 and J usage is TRBJ2-2, with D unclear. V lost 0 bases to trimming and J lost 5 bases, with 4 bases between them. The CDR3 length is 13 residues. CDR3 region: CASSLAPTGELFF. CDR3 in DNA: TGTGCCAGCAGTTTAGCGCCAACCGGGGAGCTGTTTTTT.

This clonotype was detected many times. The genes are TRBV6-1 and TRBJ1-3, with 8 bases matching TRBD1. CDR3 length equals 17 residues. V gave up 7 bases and J gave up 6 bases; unmatched junction bases: 17. Germline-derived CDR1 and CDR2 are MNHNS and SASEGT. The CDR3 reads CASTKRVGRGQENTIYF. The CDR3 nucleotides are TGTGCCAGCACCAAACGGGTGGGCAGGGGGCAAGAAAACACCATATATTTT.

The chain has TRBV11-2 and TRBJ1-1; no clear D gene. The CDR3 runs to 13 residues. Looked up from germline, CDR1 is SGHAT and CDR2 is FQNNGV. The V end lost 5 bases, the J end lost 7 bases, and 14 bases lay between the germline ends. The CDR3 DNA is TGTGCCAGCAGCCGAGTTGGTAGGCGTGAAGCTTTCTTT. This gives the protein CASSRVGRREAFF. Variable domain in full (rest from reference TRBV11-2 and TRBJ1-1): EAGVAQSPRYKIIEKRQSVAFWCNPISGHATLYWYQQILGQGPKLLIQFQNNGVVDDSQLPKDRFSAERLKGVDSTLKIQPAKLEDSAVYLCASSRVGRREAFFGQGTRLTVV.

This clonotype showed up many times. This rearrangement joins TRBV7-6 to TRBJ1-1; 11 bases fit TRBD1. V lost 5 bases and J lost 4; bases outside the gene matches: 3. CDR1 is SGHVS, CDR2 FNYEAQ, per germline. CDR3 length: 14 residues. The CDR3 is CASSQGTGGTEAFF. In nucleotides, the CDR3 is TGTGCCAGCAGCCAAGGGACAGGGGGCACTGAAGCTTTCTTT.

This clonotype was seen ten or more times. The CDR3 DNA reads TGTGCCACCAGTGATTCCCGAGATTATCCTAACTATGGCTACACCTTC. It translates to CATSDSRDYPNYGYTF. The genes are TRBV24-1 and TRBJ1-2; D is unclear. The CDR3 sequence is 16 residues long. V was pared by 2 bases and J by 0 bases, with 12 bases between. Germline assignment: CDR1 KGHDR and CDR2 SFDVKD.

This clonotype was seen repeatedly, ten times or more. The chain carries TRBV12-3 or TRBV12-4 and TRBJ1-1; perhaps TRBD1 as D (6 bases). This CDR3 region has 15 residues. Trimming pared 6 bases from V and 1 base from J, leaving 15 bases between. CDR3 nucleotides: TGTGCCAGCAGCCTAGGGGGAGGGAGGAACACTGAAGCTTTCTTT. Translation gives CASSLGGGRNTEAFF.

This clonotype was seen many times. The V and J genes are TRBV18 and TRBJ2-1, with 8 bases matching TRBD2. Germline V gene lookup returns CDR1 KGHSH and CDR2 LQKENI. CDR3 size: 16 residues. After removal of 1 base from V and 7 bases from J, the junction contained 9 bases not matched to a gene. This chain's CDR3 is CASSPRYGSGKNEQFF. The DNA of the CDR3 is TGTGCCAGCTCACCACGTTATGGTAGCGGGAAGAATGAGCAGTTCTTC.

Here the CDR3 DNA reads TGTGCCAGCAGCATCGCGGGGGGATGGACGTTCTTC. Translating gives CASSIAGGWTFF. The chain couples TRBV11-2 to TRBJ2-1; 8 bases map to TRBD2. The length of the CDR3 is 12 residues. The germline CDR1 and CDR2 sequences are SGHAT and FQNNGV. V was pared by 5 bases and J by 15 bases, with 9 bases of the junction left unmatched.

In regard to this clonotype: Since a much larger clone is just one base distant, this may be a read error. This chain uses TRBV5-1 with TRBJ1-1; D is ambiguous. The CDR3 sequence is 14 residues long. Germline loops: CDR1 SGHRS, CDR2 YFSETQ. The ends were cut back, 2 bases at V and 2 bases at J, with 10 bases in the middle. CDR3 loop: CASSLMADNTEAFF. The CDR3 bases are TGCGCCAGCAGCTTAATGGCAGACAACACTGAAGCTTTCTTT.

This clonotype was observed many times. The chain links TRBV14 to TRBJ2-2; 9 nucleotides align to TRBD2. V trimming: 2 bases; J trimming: 9 bases; junction bases outside the gene matches: 19. Germline CDR1 SGHDN, CDR2 FVKESK. The length of the CDR3 is 19 residues. CDR3: CASSQISSGGRPGRWELFF. The CDR3 DNA follows: TGTGCCAGCAGCCAAATCAGTAGCGGGGGACGACCGGGTCGGTGGGAGCTGTTTTTT.

This clonotype appeared many times. The chain joins TRBV7-2 to TRBJ2-7; possible D gene TRBD2, 6 bases. Per the germline V gene, CDR1 is SGHTA and CDR2 is FQGNSA. V lost 6 bases and J 2 bases, leaving 17 bases between the germline ends. There are 15 residues in the CDR3. The CDR3 sequence is CASRGGGVGPYEQYF. CDR3 bases: TGTGCCAGCAGGGGGGGTGGCGTGGGCCCCTACGAGCAGTACTTC.

This clonotype was found a few times. This rearrangement joins TRBV23-1 to TRBJ2-1; unclear D gene. TRBV23-1 is labeled an ORF, and its function is uncertain. The CDR3 is made up of 11 amino acids. Trimming removed 7 bases from V and 8 bases from J, with 9 bases in between. CDR3 region: CASKGCHEQFF. The CDR3 DNA reads as TGCGCCAGCAAAGGGTGCCATGAGCAGTTCTTC.

This clonotype was seen ten or more times. This chain connects TRBV7-9 to TRBJ2-5; D is unclear. Germline V gives CDR1 SEHNR, CDR2 FQNEAQ (reference sequence). The CDR3 sequence is 15 residues long. V lost 2 bases, J lost 5 bases, and 15 bases lay in between. DNA of the CDR3: TGTGCCAGCAGCTTAAGGGAAGGGCTTGGGGAGACCCAGTACTTC. Its translation: CASSLREGLGETQYF.

There are many counts of this clonotype. CDR3 residues: CASSAVAQNYEQYF. The CDR3 DNA sequence: TGTGCCAGCAGTGCAGTCGCACAGAACTACGAGCAGTACTTC. The chain couples TRBV12-3 or TRBV12-4 to TRBJ2-7; no clear D gene. The CDR3 is 14 amino acids. The V and J ends lost 5 bases and 3 bases respectively, with 14 bases between them.

This clonotype has at least ten counts. CDR3: CASSLGQKGETEAFF. The CDR3 DNA is TGTGCCAGCAGCTTAGGACAAAAAGGCGAAACTGAAGCTTTCTTT. The J gene is TRBJ1-1, the V gene TRBV7-9; D is unclear. Germline V gives CDR1 SEHNR, CDR2 FQNEAQ (reference sequence). V was pared by 1 base and J by 5 bases, with 14 bases between. The CDR3 contains 15 residues.

The sample holds a few counts of this clonotype. The chain recombines TRBV20-1 with TRBJ2-7; 7 bases are shared with TRBD2. Looked up from germline, CDR1 is DFQATT and CDR2 is SNEGSKA (reference sequence). The V segment lost 7 bases and the J segment 3 bases; nucleotides outside the gene matches: 6. There are 12 residues in the CDR3. CDR3 amino acids: CSVRREHYEQYF. CDR3 sequence (DNA): TGCAGTGTCCGGCGGGAGCACTACGAGCAGTACTTC.

This clonotype was observed at least ten times. The V gene is TRBV11-2, the J gene TRBJ1-3; D may be TRBD1 (5 bases). V was trimmed by 5 bases and J by 4 bases, leaving 18 bases between them. This CDR3 is 16 amino acids long. The germline V gene encodes CDR1 SGHAT and CDR2 FQNNGV. This CDR3 is CASSPPWGSGGNTIYF. The CDR3 coding sequence is TGTGCCAGCAGCCCCCCCTGGGGCTCAGGGGGAAACACCATATATTTT.

In its sample, this clonotype was seen many times. This chain joins TRBV24-1 and TRBJ2-1; D is unclear. CDR1 and CDR2 from the germline V gene are KGHDR and SFDVKD. The V end lost 9 bases, the J end lost 4 bases, and 18 bases lay between the germline ends. The CDR3 has 15 residues. The CDR3 DNA reads as TGTGCCACCTCCCGAGGCGCCAGGACGTACAATGAGCAGTTCTTC. Amino acid sequence: CATSRGARTYNEQFF.

This clonotype was picked up many times. The chain has TRBV7-9 and TRBJ2-5, with unresolved D. Germline V gives CDR1 SEHNR, CDR2 FQNEAQ (reference sequence). This CDR3 is built from 14 residues. V gave up 5 bases and J gave up 3 bases, with 13 bases separating them. The CDR3 nucleotides are TGTGCCAGCAGCCAATCCCCCCGGGAAGAGACCCAGTACTTC. This encodes CASSQSPREETQYF.